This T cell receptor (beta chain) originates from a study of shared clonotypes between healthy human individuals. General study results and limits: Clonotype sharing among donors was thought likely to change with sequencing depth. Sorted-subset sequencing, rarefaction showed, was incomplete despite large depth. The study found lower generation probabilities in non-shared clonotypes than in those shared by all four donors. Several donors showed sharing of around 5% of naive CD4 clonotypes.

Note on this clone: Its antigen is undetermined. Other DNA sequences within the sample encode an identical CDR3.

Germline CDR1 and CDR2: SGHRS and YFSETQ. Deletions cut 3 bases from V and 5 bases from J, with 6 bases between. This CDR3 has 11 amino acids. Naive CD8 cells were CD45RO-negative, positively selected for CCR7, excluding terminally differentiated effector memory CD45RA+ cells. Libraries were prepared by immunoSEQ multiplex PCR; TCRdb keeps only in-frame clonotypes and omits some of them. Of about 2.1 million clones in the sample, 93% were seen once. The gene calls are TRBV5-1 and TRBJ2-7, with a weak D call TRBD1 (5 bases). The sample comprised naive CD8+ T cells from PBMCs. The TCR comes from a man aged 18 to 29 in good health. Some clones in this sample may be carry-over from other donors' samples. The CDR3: CASSSGNEQYF. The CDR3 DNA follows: TGCGCCAGCAGCTCAGGGAACGAGCAGTACTTC. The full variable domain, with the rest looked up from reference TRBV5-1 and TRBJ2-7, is KAGVTQTPRYLIKTRGQQVTLSCSPISGHRSVSWYQQTPGQGLQFLFEYFSETQRNKGNFPGRFSGRQFSNSRSEMNVSTLELGDSALYLCASSSGNEQYFGPGTRLTVT.